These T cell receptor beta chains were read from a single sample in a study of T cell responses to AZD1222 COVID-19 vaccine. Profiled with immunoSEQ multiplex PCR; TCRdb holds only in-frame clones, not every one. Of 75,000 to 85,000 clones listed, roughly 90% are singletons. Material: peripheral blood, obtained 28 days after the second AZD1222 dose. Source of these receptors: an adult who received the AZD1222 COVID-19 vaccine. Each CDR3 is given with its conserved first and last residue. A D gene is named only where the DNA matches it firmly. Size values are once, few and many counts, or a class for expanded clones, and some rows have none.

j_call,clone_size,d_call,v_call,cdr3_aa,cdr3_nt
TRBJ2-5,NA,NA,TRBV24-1,CATSDPQGGQETQYF,TGTGCCACCAGTGATCCCCAGGGGGGGCAAGAGACCCAGTACTTC
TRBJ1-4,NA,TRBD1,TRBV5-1,CASSPGQGGNEKLFF,TGCGCCAGCAGCCCGGGACAGGGAGGTAATGAAAAACTGTTTTTT
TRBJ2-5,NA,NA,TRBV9,CASSVGTIGRETQYF,TGTGCCAGCAGCGTTGGGACCATTGGGAGAGAGACCCAGTACTTC
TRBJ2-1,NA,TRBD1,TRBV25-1,CASSGGQSSYNEQFF,TGTGCCAGCAGTGGGGGACAGAGCTCCTACAATGAGCAGTTCTTC
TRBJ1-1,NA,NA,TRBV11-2,CASSLDASSRRAFF,TGTGCCAGCAGCTTAGACGCCAGTAGCAGAAGGGCTTTCTTT
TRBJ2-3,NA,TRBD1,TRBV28,CASSFGTGLSWGTDTQYF,TGTGCCAGCAGTTTCGGGACAGGGTTGTCTTGGGGCACAGATACGCAGTATTTT
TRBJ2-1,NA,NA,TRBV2,CAIRRTLGGNEQFF,TGTGCCATCAGAAGAACCCTCGGCGGGAATGAGCAGTTCTTC
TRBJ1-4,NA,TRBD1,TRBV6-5,CASRWTGPDEKLFF,TGTGCCAGCAGGTGGACAGGGCCCGATGAAAAACTGTTTTTT
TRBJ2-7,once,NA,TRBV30,CAWSSLLDYEQYF,TGTGCCTGGAGTTCCTTGTTGGACTACGAGCAGTACTTC
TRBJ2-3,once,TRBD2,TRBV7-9,CASLSRGGLSTDTQYF,TGTGCCAGCCTCTCGCGGGGGGGCCTTTCCACAGATACGCAGTATTTT
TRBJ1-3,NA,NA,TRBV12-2,CASRLGRGSGNTIYF,TGTGCAAGTCGCTTGGGGCGGGGCTCTGGAAACACCATATATTTT
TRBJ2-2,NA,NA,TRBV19,CASSLRPATGELFF,TGTGCCAGTAGTTTACGGCCCGCAACCGGGGAGCTGTTTTTT
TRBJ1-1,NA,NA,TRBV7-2,CASSLENTEAFF,TGTGCCAGCAGCTTAGAGAACACTGAAGCTTTCTTT
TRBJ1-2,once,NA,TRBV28,CASSFNMGHIYGYTF,TGTGCCAGCAGTTTTAATATGGGACACATCTATGGCTACACCTTC
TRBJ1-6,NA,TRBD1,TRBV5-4,CASSYRGGNSPLHF,TGTGCCAGCAGCTACAGGGGAGGCAATTCACCCCTCCACTTT
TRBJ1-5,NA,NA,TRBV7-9,CASSDGGTQHF,TGTGCCAGCAGCGACGGGGGGACCCAGCATTTT
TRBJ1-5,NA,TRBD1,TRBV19,CASSSRQGSNQPQHF,TGTGCCAGTAGTAGCCGACAGGGGTCTAATCAGCCCCAGCATTTT
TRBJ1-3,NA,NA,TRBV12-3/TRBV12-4,CASSFGNTIYF,TGTGCCAGCAGTTTTGGAAACACCATATATTTT
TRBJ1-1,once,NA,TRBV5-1,CASSLVPGAEAFF,TGCGCCAGCAGCTTGGTTCCTGGGGCCGAAGCTTTCTTT
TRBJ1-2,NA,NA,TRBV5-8,CASSLVYGGNGYTF,TGTGCCAGCAGCTTGGTCTATGGAGGAAATGGCTACACCTTC
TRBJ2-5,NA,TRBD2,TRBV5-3,CARSSGTSGETQYF,TGTGCCAGAAGCTCCGGGACTAGCGGGGAGACCCAGTACTTC
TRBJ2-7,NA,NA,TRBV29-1,CSVGQSNSYEQYF,TGCAGCGTTGGACAGAGTAATTCCTACGAGCAGTACTTC
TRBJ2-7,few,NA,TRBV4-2,CASSQALGATYEQYF,TGTGCCAGCAGCCAAGCTCTCGGGGCCACCTACGAGCAGTACTTC
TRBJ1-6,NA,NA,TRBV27,CASSLFGEDSPLHF,TGTGCCAGCAGTTTATTCGGGGAGGACTCACCCCTCCACTTT
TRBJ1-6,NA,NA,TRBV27,CASSLSPLRESYNSPLHF,TGTGCCAGCAGTCTCAGCCCACTTCGAGAATCCTATAATTCACCCCTCCACTTT
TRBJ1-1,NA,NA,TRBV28,CASSLAGTRNTEAFF,TGTGCCAGCAGTTTAGCGGGGACTCGGAACACTGAAGCTTTCTTT
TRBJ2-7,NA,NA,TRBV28,CASSYPNPSYEQYF,TGTGCCAGCAGTTACCCGAACCCGTCCTACGAGCAGTACTTC
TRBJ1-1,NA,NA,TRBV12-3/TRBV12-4,CASSLNRQAFF,TGTGCCAGCAGTTTAAACAGGCAAGCTTTCTTT
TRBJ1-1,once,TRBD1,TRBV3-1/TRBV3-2,CASSPNGQGEAFF,TGTGCCAGCAGCCCCAATGGACAGGGTGAAGCTTTCTTT
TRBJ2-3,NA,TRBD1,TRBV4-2,CASSRRGDRSTDTQYF,TGTGCCAGCAGCCGAAGAGGGGACAGGTCCACAGATACGCAGTATTTT
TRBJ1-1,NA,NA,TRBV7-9,CASSPNRGGGRGTEAFF,TGTGCCAGCAGCCCTAATCGGGGCGGGGGGCGAGGGACTGAAGCTTTCTTT
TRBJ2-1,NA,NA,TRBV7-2,CASSFTNEQFF,TGTGCCAGCAGCTTTACCAATGAGCAGTTCTTC
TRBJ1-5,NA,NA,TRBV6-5,CASSPGQRNQPQHF,TGTGCCAGCAGCCCCGGACAGCGCAATCAGCCCCAGCATTTT
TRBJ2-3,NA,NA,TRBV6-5,CASSYGRHTDTQYF,TGTGCCAGCAGTTACGGACGGCACACAGATACGCAGTATTTT
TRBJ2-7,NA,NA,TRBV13,CASSPEGGINEQYF,TGTGCCAGCAGCCCGGAGGGGGGCATCAACGAGCAGTACTTC
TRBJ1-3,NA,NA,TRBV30,CAWSKRGGGNTIYF,TGTGCCTGGAGTAAACGGGGGGGAGGAAACACCATATATTTT
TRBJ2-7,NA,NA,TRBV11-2,CASSFGYYEQYF,TGTGCCAGCAGCTTTGGGTACTACGAGCAGTACTTC
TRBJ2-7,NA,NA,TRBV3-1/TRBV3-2,CASSLRDYEQYF,TGTGCCAGCAGCCTCAGGGATTACGAGCAGTACTTC
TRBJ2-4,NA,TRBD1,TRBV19,CASSVDRGNIQYF,TGTGCCAGTAGTGTCGACAGGGGAAACATTCAGTACTTC
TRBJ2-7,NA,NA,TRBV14,CASSQRADWVEQYF,TGTGCCAGCAGCCAAAGGGCGGATTGGGTCGAGCAGTACTTC
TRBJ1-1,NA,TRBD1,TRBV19,CASRKGQINTEAFF,TGTGCCAGTAGGAAGGGACAGATTAACACTGAAGCTTTCTTT
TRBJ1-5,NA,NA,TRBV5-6,CASRRGGENQPQHF,TGTGCCAGCAGGCGGGGGGGCGAGAATCAGCCCCAGCATTTT
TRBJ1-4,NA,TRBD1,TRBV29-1,CSVEVGQGTEKLFF,TGCAGCGTTGAAGTGGGACAGGGTACTGAAAAACTGTTTTTT
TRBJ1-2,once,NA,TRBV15,CATSRPGQIHTF,TGTGCCACCAGCAGACCAGGACAGATCCACACCTTC
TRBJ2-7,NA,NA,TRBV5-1,CASSLAVGRSSYEQYF,TGCGCCAGCAGCTTGGCAGTCGGCAGATCCTCCTACGAGCAGTACTTC
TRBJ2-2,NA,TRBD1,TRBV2,CASTLDRPDTGELFF,TGTGCCAGCACCTTGGACAGGCCGGACACCGGGGAGCTGTTTTTT
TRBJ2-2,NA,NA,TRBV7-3,CASSFQRWFNTGELFF,TGTGCCAGCAGCTTTCAACGGTGGTTCAACACCGGGGAGCTGTTTTTT
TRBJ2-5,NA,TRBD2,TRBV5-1,CASSSRTSGEQETQYF,TGCGCCAGCAGCTCGAGGACTAGCGGGGAGCAAGAGACCCAGTACTTC
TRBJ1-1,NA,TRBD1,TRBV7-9,CASSPGQGTEAFF,TGTGCCAGCAGCCCGGGACAGGGGACTGAAGCTTTCTTT
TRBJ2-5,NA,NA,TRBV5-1,CASSLQETQYF,TGCGCCAGCAGCCTGCAAGAGACCCAGTACTTC